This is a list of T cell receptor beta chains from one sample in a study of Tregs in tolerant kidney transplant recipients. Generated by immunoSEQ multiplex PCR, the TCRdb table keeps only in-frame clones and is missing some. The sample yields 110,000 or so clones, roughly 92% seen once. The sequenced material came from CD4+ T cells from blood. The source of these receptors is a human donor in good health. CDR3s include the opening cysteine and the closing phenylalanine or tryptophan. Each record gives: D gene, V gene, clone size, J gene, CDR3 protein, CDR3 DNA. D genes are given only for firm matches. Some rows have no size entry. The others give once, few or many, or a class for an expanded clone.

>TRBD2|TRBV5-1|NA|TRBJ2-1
CASSPGGGRGLYNEQFF
TGCGCCAGCAGCCCGGGGGGCGGGAGGGGCCTCTACAATGAGCAGTTCTTC
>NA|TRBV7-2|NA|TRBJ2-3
CASSLMVTTDTQYF
TGTGCCAGCAGCTTAATGGTGACCACAGATACGCAGTATTTT
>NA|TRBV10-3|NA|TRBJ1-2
CAISYTNVDGYTF
TGTGCCATCAGTTACACCAATGTGGACGGCTACACCTTC
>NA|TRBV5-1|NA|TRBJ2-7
CASSPVGYEQYF
TGCGCCAGCAGCCCAGTTGGCTACGAGCAGTACTTC
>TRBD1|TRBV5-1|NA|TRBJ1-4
CASSLIGGGTTNEKLFF
TGCGCCAGCAGCCTGATCGGAGGGGGCACAACTAATGAAAAACTGTTTTTT
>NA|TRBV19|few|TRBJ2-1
CASSIQQGLHEQFF
TGTGCCAGTAGTATACAGCAGGGCTTGCATGAGCAGTTCTTC
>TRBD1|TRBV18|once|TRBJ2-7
CASSPSISGGNYEQYF
TGTGCCAGCTCACCGTCTATTTCAGGGGGAAACTACGAGCAGTACTTC
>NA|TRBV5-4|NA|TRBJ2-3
CASSSRRGISTDTQYF
TGTGCCAGCAGCTCGCGGCGCGGGATTAGCACAGATACGCAGTATTTT
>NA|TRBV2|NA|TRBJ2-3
CASSGQGSATDTQYF
TGTGCCAGCAGTGGTCAGGGCTCAGCGACAGATACGCAGTATTTT
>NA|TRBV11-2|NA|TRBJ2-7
CASSLTASSSYEQYF
TGTGCCAGCAGCCTAACCGCCTCCAGCTCCTACGAGCAGTACTTC
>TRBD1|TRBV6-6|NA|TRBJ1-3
CASSYLLGQVANTIYF
TGTGCCAGCAGTTATCTCCTTGGACAGGTGGCAAACACCATATATTTT
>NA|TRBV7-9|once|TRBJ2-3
CASSPMRGDTQYF
TGTGCCAGCAGCCCAATGCGGGGAGATACGCAGTATTTT
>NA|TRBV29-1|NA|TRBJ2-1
CSVEVSLNEQFF
TGCAGCGTTGAGGTCAGCTTGAATGAGCAGTTCTTC
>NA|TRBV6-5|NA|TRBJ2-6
CASRKWESGANVLTF
TGTGCCAGCAGGAAGTGGGAATCTGGGGCCAACGTCCTGACTTTC
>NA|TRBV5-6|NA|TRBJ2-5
CASSSTGVGWETQYF
TGTGCCAGCAGCTCGACCGGGGTTGGTTGGGAGACCCAGTACTTC
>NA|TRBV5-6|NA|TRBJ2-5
CASSLGARETQYF
TGTGCCAGCAGCCTGGGGGCGCGAGAGACCCAGTACTTC
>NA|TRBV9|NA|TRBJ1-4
CASSPEWGQGNEKLFF
TGTGCCAGCAGCCCCGAGTGGGGGCAGGGGAATGAAAAACTGTTTTTT
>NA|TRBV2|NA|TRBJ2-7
CASSGQHSSYEQYF
TGTGCCAGCAGTGGTCAGCACAGCTCCTACGAGCAGTACTTC
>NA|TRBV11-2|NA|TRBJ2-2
CASSLAGTGGELFF
TGTGCCAGCAGCTTAGCGGGGACCGGTGGGGAGCTGTTTTTT
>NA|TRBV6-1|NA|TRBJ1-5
CASRRTQPNQPQHF
TGTGCCAGCAGGCGTACACAGCCCAATCAGCCCCAGCATTTT
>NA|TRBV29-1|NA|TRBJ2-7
CSVESGYEQYF
TGCAGCGTTGAATCCGGGTACGAGCAGTACTTC
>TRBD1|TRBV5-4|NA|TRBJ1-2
CASTDRVTRNYGYTF
TGTGCCAGCACTGACAGGGTGACCCGTAACTATGGCTACACCTTC
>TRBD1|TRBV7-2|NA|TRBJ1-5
CASSLDRGRVQPQHF
TGTGCCAGCAGCTTAGATAGGGGGCGCGTTCAGCCCCAGCATTTT
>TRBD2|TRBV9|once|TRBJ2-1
CASSVSGSGGTYNEQFF
TGTGCCAGCAGCGTATCTGGTAGCGGGGGGACTTACAATGAGCAGTTCTTC
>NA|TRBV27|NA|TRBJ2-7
CATYRQGFSYEQYF
TGTGCCACCTACCGCCAGGGGTTCTCCTACGAGCAGTACTTC
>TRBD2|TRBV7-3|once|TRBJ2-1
CASSPLVGLAGQNEQFF
TGTGCCAGCAGCCCACTGGTGGGTCTAGCGGGGCAGAATGAGCAGTTCTTC
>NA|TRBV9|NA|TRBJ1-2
CASSPRRIGYGYTF
TGTGCCAGCAGCCCCCGCAGGATTGGCTATGGCTACACCTTC
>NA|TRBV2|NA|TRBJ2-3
CASCDHRYTQYF
TGTGCCAGCTGTGACCACAGATATACGCAGTATTTT
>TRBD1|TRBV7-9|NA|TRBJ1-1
CASSWLGGRDTEAFF
TGTGCCAGCAGCTGGCTAGGGGGCCGGGACACTGAAGCTTTCTTT
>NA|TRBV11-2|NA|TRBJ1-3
CASSLDPGPGNTIYF
TGTGCCAGCAGCTTAGATCCTGGACCTGGAAACACCATATATTTT
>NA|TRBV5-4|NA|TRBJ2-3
CASSPTNRVGATDTQYF
TGTGCCAGCAGCCCAACGAACAGGGTAGGGGCGACAGATACGCAGTATTTT
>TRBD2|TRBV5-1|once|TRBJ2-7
CASSMKAGTSYEQYF
TGCGCCAGCAGCATGAAAGCGGGGACCTCCTACGAGCAGTACTTC
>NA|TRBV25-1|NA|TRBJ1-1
CASSPPGRAEEAFF
TGTGCCAGCAGTCCCCCCGGGCGGGCCGAGGAAGCTTTCTTT
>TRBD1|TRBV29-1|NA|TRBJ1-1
CSVEDQGITGGIGNTEAFF
TGCAGCGTTGAAGATCAGGGAATAACAGGGGGTATCGGGAACACTGAAGCTTTCTTT
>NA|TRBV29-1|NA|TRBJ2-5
CSVESGQETQYF
TGCAGCGTTGAGTCCGGACAAGAGACCCAGTACTTC
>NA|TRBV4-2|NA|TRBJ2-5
CASSHDGLQETQYF
TGTGCCAGCAGCCACGACGGGTTACAAGAGACCCAGTACTTC
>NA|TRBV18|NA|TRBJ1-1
CASSPETEAFF
TGTGCCAGCTCACCAGAAACAGAAGCTTTCTTT